This note documents a single T cell receptor beta chain sequence. Its antigen is not known. Trimming stripped 6 bases from V and 0 bases from J, with 11 bases between. From germline, CDR1 is MRHNA and CDR2 SNTAGT. The CDR3 loop spans 15 amino acids. Execution of the assay was at deep level. TCRdb keeps only in-frame clones here, not all; method: immunoSEQ multiplex PCR. The repertoire holds about 710,000 clones, with less than 80% as singletons. The entry originates in a study of shared clonotypes between healthy human individuals. Study observations and caveats: Sorted-subset sequencing was shown by rarefaction to be incomplete despite large depth. About 5% of naive CD4 clonotypes were shared across a few donors. A reduction in generation probabilities was seen for non-shared clonotypes relative to those shared by all four donors.

The TCR sequence derives from a woman aged 25 to 39 in good health. Sequenced: memory CD4+ T cells sorted from blood. Indicated subset: CD45RA-negative fraction. The rearrangement uses TRBV6-4 and TRBJ2-2; D might be TRBD1 (6 bases). The CDR3 nucleotides read TGTGCCAGCAGAGGACAGAATTCGAACACCGGGGAGCTGTTTTTT. This encodes CASRGQNSNTGELFF.